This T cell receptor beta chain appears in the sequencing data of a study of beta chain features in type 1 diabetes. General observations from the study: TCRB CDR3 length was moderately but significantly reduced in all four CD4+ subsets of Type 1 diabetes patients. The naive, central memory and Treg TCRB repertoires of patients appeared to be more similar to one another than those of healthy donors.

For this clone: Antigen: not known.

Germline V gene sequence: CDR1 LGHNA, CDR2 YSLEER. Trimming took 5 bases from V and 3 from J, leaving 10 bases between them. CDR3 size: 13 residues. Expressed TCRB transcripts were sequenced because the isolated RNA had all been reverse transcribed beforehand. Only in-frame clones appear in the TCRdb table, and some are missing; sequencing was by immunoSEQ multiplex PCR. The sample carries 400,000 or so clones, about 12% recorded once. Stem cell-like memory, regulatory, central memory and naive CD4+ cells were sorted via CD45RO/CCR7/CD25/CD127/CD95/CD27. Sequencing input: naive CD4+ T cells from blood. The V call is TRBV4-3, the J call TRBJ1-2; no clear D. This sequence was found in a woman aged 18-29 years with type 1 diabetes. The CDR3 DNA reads TGCGCCAGCAGCTTGGCTCGGGACTATGGCTACACCTTC. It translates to CASSLARDYGYTF.